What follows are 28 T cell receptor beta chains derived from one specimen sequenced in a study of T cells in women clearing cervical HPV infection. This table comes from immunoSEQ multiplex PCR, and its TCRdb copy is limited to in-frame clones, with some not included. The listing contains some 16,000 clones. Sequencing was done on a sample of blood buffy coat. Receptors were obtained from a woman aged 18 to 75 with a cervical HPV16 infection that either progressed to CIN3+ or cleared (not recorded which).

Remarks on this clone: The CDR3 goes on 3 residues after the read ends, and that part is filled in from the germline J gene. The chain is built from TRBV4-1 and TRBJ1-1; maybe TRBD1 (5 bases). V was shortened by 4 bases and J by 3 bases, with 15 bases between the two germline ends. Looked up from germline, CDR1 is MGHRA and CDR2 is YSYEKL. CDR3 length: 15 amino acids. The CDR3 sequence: CASSLDPGGDTEAFF. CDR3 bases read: TGCGCCAGCAGCCTAGATCCCGGAGGGGACACTGAA.

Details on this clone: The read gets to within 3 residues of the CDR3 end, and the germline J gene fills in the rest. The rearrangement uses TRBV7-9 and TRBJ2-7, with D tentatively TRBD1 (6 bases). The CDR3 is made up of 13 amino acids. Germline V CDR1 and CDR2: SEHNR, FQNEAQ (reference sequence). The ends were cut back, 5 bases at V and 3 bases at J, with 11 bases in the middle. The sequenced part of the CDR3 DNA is TGTGCCAGCAGCCTCCGGACAGTCTACGAG. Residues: CASSLRTVYE. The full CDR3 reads CASSLRTVYEQYF. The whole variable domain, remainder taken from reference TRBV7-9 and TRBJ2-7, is DTGVSQNPRHKITKRGQNVTFRCDPISEHNRLYWYRQTLGQGPEFLTYFQNEAQLEKSRLLSDRFSAERPKGSFSTLEIQRTEQGDSAMYLCASSLRTVYEQYFGPGTRLTVT.

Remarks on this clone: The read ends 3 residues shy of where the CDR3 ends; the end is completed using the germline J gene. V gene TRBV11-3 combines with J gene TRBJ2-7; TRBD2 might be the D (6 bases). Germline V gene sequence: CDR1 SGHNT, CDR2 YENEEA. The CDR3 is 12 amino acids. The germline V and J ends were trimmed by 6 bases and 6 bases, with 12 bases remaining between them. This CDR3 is CASSRDSTEQYF. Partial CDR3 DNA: TGTGCCAGCAGTCGGGACTCCACCGAG.

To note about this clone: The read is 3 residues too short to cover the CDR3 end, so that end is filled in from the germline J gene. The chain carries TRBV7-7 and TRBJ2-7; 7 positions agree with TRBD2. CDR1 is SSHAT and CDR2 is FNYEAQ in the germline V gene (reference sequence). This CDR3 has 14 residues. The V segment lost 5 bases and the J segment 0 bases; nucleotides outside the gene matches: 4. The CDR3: CASSPGLTSYEQYF. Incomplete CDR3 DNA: TGTGCCAGCAGCCCGGGACTAACCTCCTACGAG.

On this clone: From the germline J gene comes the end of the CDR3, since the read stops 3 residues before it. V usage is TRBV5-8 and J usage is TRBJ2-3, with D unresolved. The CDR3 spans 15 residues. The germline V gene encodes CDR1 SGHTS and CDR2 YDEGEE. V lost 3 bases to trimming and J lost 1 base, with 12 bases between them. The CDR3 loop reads CASSSRGIGTDTQYF. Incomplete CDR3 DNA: TGTGCCAGCAGCTCCCGCGGTATTGGCACAGATACG.

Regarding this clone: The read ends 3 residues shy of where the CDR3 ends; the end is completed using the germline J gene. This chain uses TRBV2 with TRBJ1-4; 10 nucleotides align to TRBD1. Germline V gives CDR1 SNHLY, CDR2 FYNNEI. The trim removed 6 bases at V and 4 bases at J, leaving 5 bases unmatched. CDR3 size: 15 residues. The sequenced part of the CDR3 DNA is TGTGCCAGCAGCGTGACAGGGGGCGATAATGAAAAA. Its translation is CASSVTGGDNEK. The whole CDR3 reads CASSVTGGDNEKLFF. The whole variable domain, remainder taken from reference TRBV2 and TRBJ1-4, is EPEVTQTPSHQVTQMGQEVILRCVPISNHLYFYWYRQILGQKVEFLVSFYNNEISEKSEIFDDQFSVERPDGSNFTLKIRSTKLEDSAMYFCASSVTGGDNEKLFFGSGTQLSVL.

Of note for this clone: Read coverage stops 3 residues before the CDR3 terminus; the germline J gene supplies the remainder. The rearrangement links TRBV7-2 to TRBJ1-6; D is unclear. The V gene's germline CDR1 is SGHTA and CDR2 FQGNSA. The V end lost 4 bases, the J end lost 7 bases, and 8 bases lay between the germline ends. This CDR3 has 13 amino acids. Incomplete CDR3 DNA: TGTGCCAGCAGCTCAACTCTAAATTCACCC. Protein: CASSSTLNSP. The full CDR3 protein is CASSSTLNSPLHF.

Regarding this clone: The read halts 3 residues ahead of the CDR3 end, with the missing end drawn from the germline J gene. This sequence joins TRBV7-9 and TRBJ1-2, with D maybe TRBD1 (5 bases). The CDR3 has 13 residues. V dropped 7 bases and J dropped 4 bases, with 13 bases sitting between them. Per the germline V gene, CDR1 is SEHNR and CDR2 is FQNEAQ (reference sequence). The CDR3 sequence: CASNGGESYGYTF. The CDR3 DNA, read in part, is TGTGCCAGCAACGGGGGTGAGAGCTATGGC. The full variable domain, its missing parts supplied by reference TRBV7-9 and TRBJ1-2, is DTGVSQNPRHKITKRGQNVTFRCDPISEHNRLYWYRQTLGQGPEFLTYFQNEAQLEKSRLLSDRFSAERPKGSFSTLEIQRTEQGDSAMYLCASNGGESYGYTFGSGTRLTVV.

The CDR3 DNA, read in part, is TGTGCCAGCAGCGTCCGACAGGGGGCGCGAGAGACC. It codes for CASSVRQGARET. Given in full, the CDR3 is CASSVRQGARETQYF. The rearrangement joins TRBV9 to TRBJ2-5; 10 bases are a match to TRBD1. With the read ending 3 residues before the CDR3 end, the germline J gene is used to fill in that end. CDR3 length: 15 amino acids. Germline loops: CDR1 SGDLS, CDR2 YYNGEE. V lost 2 bases to trimming and J lost 4 bases; unmatched junction nucleotides: 5.

The chain's CDR3 is CASTPTGLVETQYF. The part of the CDR3 DNA that was read is TGTGCCAGTACACCGACAGGGTTGGTGGAGACC. The V call is TRBV19, the J call TRBJ2-5, with TRBD1 identical over 7 bases. The sequence runs out 3 residues before the end of the CDR3; the remainder is reconstructed from the germline J gene. CDR3 length equals 14 residues. CDR1 and CDR2 from the germline V gene are LNHDA and SQIVND (reference sequence). The ends lost 7 bases at V and 5 bases at J; junction bases unmatched: 10.

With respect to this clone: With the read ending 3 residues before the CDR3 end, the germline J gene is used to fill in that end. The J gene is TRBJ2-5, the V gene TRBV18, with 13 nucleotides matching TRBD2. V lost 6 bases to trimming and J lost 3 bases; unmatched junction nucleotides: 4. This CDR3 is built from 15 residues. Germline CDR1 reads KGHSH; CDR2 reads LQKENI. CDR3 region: CASSLGTSGEETQYF. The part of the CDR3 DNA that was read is TGTGCCAGCTCCCTGGGGACTAGCGGGGAAGAGACC.

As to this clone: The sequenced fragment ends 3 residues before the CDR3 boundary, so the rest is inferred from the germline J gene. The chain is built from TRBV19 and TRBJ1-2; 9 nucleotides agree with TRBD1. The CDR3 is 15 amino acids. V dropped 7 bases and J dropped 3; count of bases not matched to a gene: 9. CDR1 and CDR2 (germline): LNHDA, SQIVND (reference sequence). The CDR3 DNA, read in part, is TGTGCCAGTACCCGGGGGACAGGGAGAGACTATGGC. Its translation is CASTRGTGRDYG. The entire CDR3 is CASTRGTGRDYGYTF.

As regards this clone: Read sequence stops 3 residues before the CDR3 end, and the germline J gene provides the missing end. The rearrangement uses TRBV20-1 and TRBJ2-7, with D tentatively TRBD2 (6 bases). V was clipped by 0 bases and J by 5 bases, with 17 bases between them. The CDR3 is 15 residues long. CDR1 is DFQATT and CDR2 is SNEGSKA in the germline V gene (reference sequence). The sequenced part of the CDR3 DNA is TGCAGTGCTAGAGACGTAGGGCAGGGAGGAAACGAG. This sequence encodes CSARDVGQGGNE. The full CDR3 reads CSARDVGQGGNEQYF.

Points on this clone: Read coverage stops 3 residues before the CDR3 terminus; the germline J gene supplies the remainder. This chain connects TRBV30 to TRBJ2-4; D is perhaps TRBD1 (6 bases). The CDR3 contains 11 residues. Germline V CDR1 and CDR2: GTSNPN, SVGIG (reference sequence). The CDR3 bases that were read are TGTGCCTGGGGGGGCGAAGGGGAT. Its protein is CAWGGEGD. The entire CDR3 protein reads CAWGGEGDQYF.

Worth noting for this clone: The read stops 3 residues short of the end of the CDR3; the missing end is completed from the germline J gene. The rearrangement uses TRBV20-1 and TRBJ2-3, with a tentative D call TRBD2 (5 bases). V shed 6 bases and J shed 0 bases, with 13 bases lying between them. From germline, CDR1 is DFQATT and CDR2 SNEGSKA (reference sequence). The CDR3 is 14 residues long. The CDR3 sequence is CSARRLPSTDTQYF. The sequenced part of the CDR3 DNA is TGCAGTGCCAGGAGGCTACCTAGCACAGATACG.

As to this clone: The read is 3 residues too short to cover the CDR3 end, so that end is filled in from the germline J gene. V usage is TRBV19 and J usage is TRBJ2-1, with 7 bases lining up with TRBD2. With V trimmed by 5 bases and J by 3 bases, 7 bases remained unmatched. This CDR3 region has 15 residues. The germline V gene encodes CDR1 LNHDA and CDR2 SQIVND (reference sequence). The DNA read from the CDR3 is TGTGCCAGTAGTGCGCCCGGGACTATCTACAATGAG. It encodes CASSAPGTIYNE. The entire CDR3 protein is CASSAPGTIYNEQFF. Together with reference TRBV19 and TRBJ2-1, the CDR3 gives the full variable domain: DGGITQSPKYLFRKEGQNVTLSCEQNLNHDAMYWYRQDPGQGLRLIYYSQIVNDFQKGDIAEGYSVSREKKESFPLTVTSAQKNPTAFYLCASSAPGTIYNEQFFGPGTRLTVL.

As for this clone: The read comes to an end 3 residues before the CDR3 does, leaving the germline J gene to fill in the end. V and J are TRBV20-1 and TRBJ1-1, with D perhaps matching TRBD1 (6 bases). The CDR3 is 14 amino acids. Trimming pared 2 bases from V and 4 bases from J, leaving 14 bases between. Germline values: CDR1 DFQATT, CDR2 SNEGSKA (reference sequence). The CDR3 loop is CSARLGGGGTEAFF. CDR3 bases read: TGCAGTGCTAGACTTGGAGGGGGGGGCACTGAA.

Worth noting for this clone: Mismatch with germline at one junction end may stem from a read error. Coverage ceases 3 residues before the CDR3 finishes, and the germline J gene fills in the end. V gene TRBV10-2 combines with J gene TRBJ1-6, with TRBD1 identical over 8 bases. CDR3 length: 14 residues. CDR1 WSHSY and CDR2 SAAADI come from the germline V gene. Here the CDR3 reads CAGSEDRDNSPLHF. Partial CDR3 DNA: TGCGCCGGCAGTGAGGACAGGGATAATTCACCC.

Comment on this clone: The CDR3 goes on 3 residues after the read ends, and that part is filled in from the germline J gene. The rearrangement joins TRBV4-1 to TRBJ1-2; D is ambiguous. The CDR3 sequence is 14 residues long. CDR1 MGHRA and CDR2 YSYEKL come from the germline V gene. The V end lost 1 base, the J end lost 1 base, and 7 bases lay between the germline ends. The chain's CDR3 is CASSQVNSNYGYTF. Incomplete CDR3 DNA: TGCGCCAGCAGCCAAGTTAACAGTAACTATGGC.

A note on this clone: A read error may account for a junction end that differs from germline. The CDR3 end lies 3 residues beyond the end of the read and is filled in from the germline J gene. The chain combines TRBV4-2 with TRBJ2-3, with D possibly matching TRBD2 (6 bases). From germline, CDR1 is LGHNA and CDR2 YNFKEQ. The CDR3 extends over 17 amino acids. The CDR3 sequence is CASSQVGGREVGDTQYF. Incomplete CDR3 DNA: TGCGCCAGCAGCCAAGTTGGCGGCAGGGAGGTTGGAGATACG.

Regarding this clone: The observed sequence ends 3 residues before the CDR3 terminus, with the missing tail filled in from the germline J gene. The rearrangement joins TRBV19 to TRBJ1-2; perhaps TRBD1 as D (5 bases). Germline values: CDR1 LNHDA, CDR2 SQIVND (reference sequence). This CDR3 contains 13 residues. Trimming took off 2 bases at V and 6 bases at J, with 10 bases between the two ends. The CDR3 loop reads CASSIHSGNGYTF. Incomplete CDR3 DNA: TGTGCCAGTAGTATACATTCAGGGAATGGC.

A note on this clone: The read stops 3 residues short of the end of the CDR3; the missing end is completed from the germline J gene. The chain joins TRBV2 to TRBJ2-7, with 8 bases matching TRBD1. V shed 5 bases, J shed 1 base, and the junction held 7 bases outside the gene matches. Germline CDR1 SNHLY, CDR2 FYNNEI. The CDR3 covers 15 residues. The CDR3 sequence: CASSPGGDLSYEQYF. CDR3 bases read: TGTGCCAGCAGTCCAGGGGGCGACCTTTCCTACGAG.

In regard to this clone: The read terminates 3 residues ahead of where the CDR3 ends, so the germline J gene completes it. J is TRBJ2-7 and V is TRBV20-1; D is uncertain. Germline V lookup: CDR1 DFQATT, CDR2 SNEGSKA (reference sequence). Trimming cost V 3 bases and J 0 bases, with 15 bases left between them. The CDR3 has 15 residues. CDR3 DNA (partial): TGCAGTGCTAGGTTCGCGTTGACAAACTCCTACGAG. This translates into CSARFALTNSYE. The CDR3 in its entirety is CSARFALTNSYEQYF.

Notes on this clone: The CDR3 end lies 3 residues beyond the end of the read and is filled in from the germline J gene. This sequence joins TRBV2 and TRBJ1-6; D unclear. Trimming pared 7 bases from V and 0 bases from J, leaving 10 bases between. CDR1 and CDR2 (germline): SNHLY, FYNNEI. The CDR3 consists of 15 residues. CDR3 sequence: CASTQRASYNSPLHF. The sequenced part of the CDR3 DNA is TGTGCCAGCACCCAGCGGGCCTCCTATAATTCACCC.

The CDR3 bases that were read are TGCGCCAGCAGCCTGGACAGAGACAATGAG. Translation: CASSLDRDNE. The entire CDR3 protein is CASSLDRDNEQFF. This chain connects TRBV5-1 to TRBJ2-1; D is possibly TRBD1 (6 bases). The missing CDR3 end, 3 residues past where the read stops, is filled in from the germline J gene. V lost 4 bases and J lost 5, with 10 bases in between. The CDR3 loop spans 13 amino acids. Germline CDR1 and CDR2: SGHRS and YFSETQ.

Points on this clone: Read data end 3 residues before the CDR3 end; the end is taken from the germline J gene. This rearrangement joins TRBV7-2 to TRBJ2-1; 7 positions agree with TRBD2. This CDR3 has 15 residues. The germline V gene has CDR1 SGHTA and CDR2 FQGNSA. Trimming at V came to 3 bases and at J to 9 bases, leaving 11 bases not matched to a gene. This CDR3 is CASSFRRAGGFEQFF. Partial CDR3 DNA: TGTGCCAGCAGCTTCCGCCGGGCCGGGGGGTTTGAG. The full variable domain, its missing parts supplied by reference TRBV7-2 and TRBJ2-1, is GAGVSQSPSNKVTEKGKDVELRCDPISGHTALYWYRQSLGQGLEFLIYFQGNSAPDKSGLPSDRFSAERTGGSVSTLTIQRTQQEDSAVYLCASSFRRAGGFEQFFGPGTRLTVL.

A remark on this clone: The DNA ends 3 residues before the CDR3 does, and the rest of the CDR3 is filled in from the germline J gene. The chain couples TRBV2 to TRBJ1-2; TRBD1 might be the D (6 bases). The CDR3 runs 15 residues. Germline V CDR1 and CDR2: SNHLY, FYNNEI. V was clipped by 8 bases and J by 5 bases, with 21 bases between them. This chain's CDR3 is CASGKNGRGTYGYTF. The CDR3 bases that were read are TGTGCCAGCGGGAAGAATGGCAGGGGAACTTATGGC.

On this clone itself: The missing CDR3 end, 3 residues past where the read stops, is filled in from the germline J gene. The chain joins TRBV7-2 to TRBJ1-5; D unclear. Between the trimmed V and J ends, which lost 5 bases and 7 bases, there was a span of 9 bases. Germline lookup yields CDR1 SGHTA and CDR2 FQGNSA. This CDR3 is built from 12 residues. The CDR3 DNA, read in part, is TGTGCCAGCAGCCCCCCGGGGCAGCCC. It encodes CASSPPGQP. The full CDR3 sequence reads CASSPPGQPQHF. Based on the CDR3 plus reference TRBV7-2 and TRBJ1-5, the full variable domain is GAGVSQSPSNKVTEKGKDVELRCDPISGHTALYWYRQSLGQGLEFLIYFQGNSAPDKSGLPSDRFSAERTGGSVSTLTIQRTQQEDSAVYLCASSPPGQPQHFGDGTRLSIL.